A selection of T cell receptor beta chains follows, all from one sample in a study of cytomegalovirus exposure and HLA in healthy donors. Sequenced by immunoSEQ multiplex PCR; TCRdb stores in-frame clones only, minus some. The sample consists of about 130,000 clones, 10% of them appearing once. The sequencing input was PBMCs. These receptors all stem from a woman between 18 and 29 years old in good health and CMV-seropositive. The CDR3 runs from the conserved cysteine through the conserved F or W. The D gene is left open where the match is weak. Size values are once, few and many counts, or a class for expanded clones, and some rows have none.

>TRBV27|TRBJ2-2|TRBD2|.
CASSPGIGLAGELFF
TGTGCCAGCAGTCCTGGAATAGGACTAGCCGGGGAGCTGTTTTTT
>TRBV6-1|TRBJ2-2|.|.
CASIYLTEGGELFF
TGTGCCAGCATTTACCTGACGGAGGGCGGGGAGCTGTTTTTT
>TRBV2|TRBJ1-2|.|few
CASSDRIRNGYTF
TGTGCCAGCAGCGACAGGATACGGAATGGCTACACCTTC
>TRBV21-1|TRBJ2-3|.|once
CASFRDRDPDTQYF
TGTGCCAGTTTCCGGGACAGGGACCCAGATACGCAGTATTTT
>TRBV4-1|TRBJ2-1|.|.
CASSQERGPPNNEQFF
TGCGCCAGCAGCCAAGAAAGGGGCCCACCTAACAATGAGCAGTTCTTC
>TRBV7-8|TRBJ1-1|TRBD1|.
CASSLTGGSRNAKAFF
TGTGCCAGCAGCTTAACAGGGGGGTCCCGAAACGCCAAAGCTTTCTTT
>TRBV5-1|TRBJ1-5|.|few
CASSLAGQINQPQHF
TGCGCCAGCAGCTTGGCGGGACAAATTAATCAGCCCCAGCATTTT
>TRBV2|TRBJ1-1|TRBD1|.
CATRTGPKGTEAFF
TGTGCCACCCGGACAGGCCCTAAGGGGACTGAAGCTTTCTTT
>TRBV7-9|TRBJ2-1|.|few
CASSLDSLYNEQFF
TGTGCCAGCAGCTTGGACAGTTTATACAATGAGCAGTTCTTC
>TRBV28|TRBJ1-2|.|.
CATGIDGQHYYTF
TGTGCCACCGGAATCGACGGACAGCACTACTACACCTTC
>TRBV2|TRBJ2-3|TRBD2|.
CASKTSGSTDTQYF
TGTGCCAGCAAAACTAGCGGGAGCACAGATACGCAGTATTTT
>TRBV5-1|TRBJ2-3|.|few
CASSLGGPTDTQYF
TGCGCCAGCAGCCTCGGAGGGCCAACAGATACGCAGTATTTT
>TRBV6-1|TRBJ2-2|.|.
CASSEGGSSGELFF
TGTGCCAGCAGTGAAGGAGGCAGTAGCGGGGAGCTGTTTTTT
>TRBV19|TRBJ1-4|.|.
CASSILSATGKLFF
TGTGCCAGTAGTATATTATCGGCGACGGGAAAACTGTTTTTT
>TRBV28|TRBJ2-7|.|few
CASSLLGYEQYF
TGTGCCAGCAGTTTACTAGGCTACGAGCAGTACTTC
>TRBV30|TRBJ2-2|.|few
CAWSGRTNTGELFF
TGTGCCTGGAGCGGCCGGACAAACACCGGGGAGCTGTTTTTT
>TRBV30|TRBJ1-4|.|.
CAWSVLGLNEKLFF
TGTGCCTGGAGTGTACTAGGGCTTAATGAAAAACTGTTTTTT
>TRBV4-1|TRBJ2-1|TRBD1|.
CASSQGQVSYNEQFF
TGCGCCAGCAGCCAGGGACAGGTCTCCTACAATGAGCAGTTCTTC